What follows is one T cell receptor beta chain and its context. This sample was taken from a study of shared clonotypes between healthy human individuals. The CDR3 totals 18 residues. After removal of 5 bases from V and 9 bases from J, the junction contained 19 bases not matched to a gene. Germline CDR1 and CDR2: MDHEN and SYDVKM. The replicate PCRs on unsorted PBMC were given around 0.3 ug DNA, which is tens of thousands of T cell genomes. Using immunoSEQ multiplex PCR, the repertoire was profiled, and TCRdb retains in-frame clones only, with some absent. This sample has 490,000 or so clones; less than 80% occur once, and the top ten carry about 12%.

The clonotype was recovered from a woman in her thirties or forties in good health. Some clones in this sample may be carry-over from other donors' samples. V is TRBV28 and J is TRBJ2-1, with 10 bases fitting TRBD2. Sequencing was done on a sample of PBMCs. CDR3 region: CASSPITGIAGGVGEQFF. The CDR3, as DNA: TGTGCCAGCAGTCCAATCACAGGGATAGCGGGAGGTGTCGGTGAGCAGTTCTTC.